This is a list of T cell receptor beta chains from one sample in a study of shared clonotypes between healthy human individuals. The protocol was immunoSEQ multiplex PCR, while the TCRdb copy is restricted to in-frame clones and leaves out a portion. The sample lists more than 2,000,000 clones; approximately 94% were seen once. The material sequenced was naive CD4+ T cells sorted from blood. These receptors all come from a man between 18 and 35 years old in good health. CDR3s include the opening cysteine and the closing phenylalanine or tryptophan. Fields, in order: V gene, D gene, clone size, J gene, CDR3 protein, CDR3 DNA. A D gene is named only where the DNA matches it firmly. Rows give clone size only sometimes, using once, few, many, or a class for an expanded clone.

v_gene: TRBV6-5; d_gene: NA; abundance: NA; j_gene: TRBJ2-7; CDR3aa: CASSYPGESEQYF; CDR3nt: TGTGCCAGCAGTTACCCAGGGGAATCCGAGCAGTACTTC
v_gene: TRBV7-3; d_gene: NA; abundance: NA; j_gene: TRBJ1-2; CDR3aa: CASSLTAGYGYTF; CDR3nt: TGTGCCAGCAGCTTAACGGCAGGGTACGGCTACACCTTC
v_gene: TRBV2; d_gene: TRBD2; abundance: NA; j_gene: TRBJ2-7; CDR3aa: CASTGLAGHEQYF; CDR3nt: TGTGCCAGCACAGGACTAGCGGGACACGAGCAGTACTTC
v_gene: TRBV5-1; d_gene: TRBD2; abundance: NA; j_gene: TRBJ2-3; CDR3aa: CASSLAGGGGSYRNPSTDTQYF; CDR3nt: TGCGCCAGCAGCTTGGCGGGTGGCGGGGGGTCGTACCGCAACCCTAGCACAGATACGCAGTATTTT
v_gene: TRBV7-2; d_gene: NA; abundance: NA; j_gene: TRBJ2-7; CDR3aa: CASSLYGSTYEQYF; CDR3nt: TGTGCCAGCAGCTTATACGGGTCCACCTACGAGCAGTACTTC
v_gene: TRBV18; d_gene: NA; abundance: NA; j_gene: TRBJ1-6; CDR3aa: CASSPANSLFDSPLHF; CDR3nt: TGTGCCAGCTCACCCGCGAACAGCCTATTTGACTCACCCCTCCACTTT
v_gene: TRBV7-2; d_gene: NA; abundance: NA; j_gene: TRBJ1-5; CDR3aa: CASSSLVGTHSNQPQHF; CDR3nt: TGTGCCAGCAGCTCCTTAGTAGGGACACATAGCAATCAGCCCCAGCATTTT
v_gene: TRBV5-4; d_gene: TRBD2; abundance: NA; j_gene: TRBJ2-5; CDR3aa: CASSLGLAGGQETQYF; CDR3nt: TGTGCCAGCAGCTTGGGACTAGCGGGGGGCCAAGAGACCCAGTACTTC
v_gene: TRBV19; d_gene: NA; abundance: NA; j_gene: TRBJ1-3; CDR3aa: CASSTTGIGDTIYF; CDR3nt: TGTGCCAGTAGTACCACAGGGATTGGAGACACCATATATTTT
v_gene: TRBV6-1; d_gene: NA; abundance: NA; j_gene: TRBJ1-2; CDR3aa: CASSGERVGDYGYTF; CDR3nt: TGTGCCAGCAGTGGTGAGCGGGTAGGGGACTATGGCTACACCTTC
v_gene: TRBV10-3; d_gene: NA; abundance: few; j_gene: TRBJ2-3; CDR3aa: CAISGGASTDTQYF; CDR3nt: TGTGCCATCAGTGGGGGGGCTAGCACAGATACGCAGTATTTT
v_gene: TRBV6-5; d_gene: TRBD1; abundance: NA; j_gene: TRBJ2-7; CDR3aa: CASSTDRGLSYEQYF; CDR3nt: TGTGCCAGCAGTACGGACAGGGGCCTGTCCTACGAGCAGTACTTC
v_gene: TRBV18; d_gene: NA; abundance: NA; j_gene: TRBJ1-1; CDR3aa: CASSPPLGSTEAFF; CDR3nt: TGTGCCAGCTCACCACCGCTCGGGTCCACTGAAGCTTTCTTT
v_gene: TRBV4-1; d_gene: NA; abundance: NA; j_gene: TRBJ2-7; CDR3aa: CASSLAPGNYYEQYF; CDR3nt: TGCGCCAGCAGCCTCGCCCCAGGGAACTACTACGAGCAGTACTTC
v_gene: TRBV19; d_gene: TRBD1; abundance: NA; j_gene: TRBJ1-2; CDR3aa: CASSTSGTGAEGYTF; CDR3nt: TGTGCCAGTAGTACCTCCGGGACAGGGGCGGAGGGCTACACCTTC
v_gene: TRBV9; d_gene: NA; abundance: NA; j_gene: TRBJ2-7; CDR3aa: CASSVGGRAYEQYF; CDR3nt: TGTGCCAGCAGCGTAGGAGGCAGAGCCTACGAGCAGTACTTC
v_gene: TRBV25-1; d_gene: NA; abundance: NA; j_gene: TRBJ1-2; CDR3aa: CASSEFGGRGYTF; CDR3nt: TGTGCCAGCAGTGAATTCGGGGGAAGAGGCTACACCTTC
v_gene: TRBV30; d_gene: TRBD1; abundance: NA; j_gene: TRBJ1-4; CDR3aa: CAWSQGAPNEKLFF; CDR3nt: TGTGCCTGGAGTCAGGGGGCACCCAATGAAAAACTGTTTTTT
v_gene: TRBV5-1; d_gene: NA; abundance: NA; j_gene: TRBJ2-5; CDR3aa: CASSPSPAETQYF; CDR3nt: TGCGCCAGCAGCCCGTCTCCGGCAGAGACCCAGTACTTC
v_gene: TRBV18; d_gene: NA; abundance: NA; j_gene: TRBJ1-1; CDR3aa: CASLGQVNTEAFF; CDR3nt: TGTGCCAGCCTGGGACAAGTGAACACTGAAGCTTTCTTT
v_gene: TRBV7-2; d_gene: TRBD1; abundance: NA; j_gene: TRBJ2-1; CDR3aa: CASSLGDRNYNEQFF; CDR3nt: TGTGCCAGCAGCTTGGGGGACAGGAATTACAATGAGCAGTTCTTC
v_gene: TRBV27; d_gene: TRBD2; abundance: NA; j_gene: TRBJ2-1; CDR3aa: CASSTGTSKRYNEQFF; CDR3nt: TGTGCCAGCAGTACCGGGACTAGTAAGCGGTACAATGAGCAGTTCTTC
v_gene: TRBV18; d_gene: NA; abundance: NA; j_gene: TRBJ2-7; CDR3aa: CASSPLSDSYEQYF; CDR3nt: TGTGCCAGCTCACCACTGTCGGATTCCTACGAGCAGTACTTC
v_gene: TRBV10-1; d_gene: TRBD1; abundance: once; j_gene: TRBJ2-4; CDR3aa: CASSQTGANIQYF; CDR3nt: TGCGCCAGCAGTCAGACAGGGGCAAACATTCAGTACTTC
v_gene: TRBV5-1; d_gene: TRBD1; abundance: few; j_gene: TRBJ2-7; CDR3aa: CASSLGDRSEQYF; CDR3nt: TGCGCCAGCAGCTTGGGGGACAGGTCCGAGCAGTACTTC